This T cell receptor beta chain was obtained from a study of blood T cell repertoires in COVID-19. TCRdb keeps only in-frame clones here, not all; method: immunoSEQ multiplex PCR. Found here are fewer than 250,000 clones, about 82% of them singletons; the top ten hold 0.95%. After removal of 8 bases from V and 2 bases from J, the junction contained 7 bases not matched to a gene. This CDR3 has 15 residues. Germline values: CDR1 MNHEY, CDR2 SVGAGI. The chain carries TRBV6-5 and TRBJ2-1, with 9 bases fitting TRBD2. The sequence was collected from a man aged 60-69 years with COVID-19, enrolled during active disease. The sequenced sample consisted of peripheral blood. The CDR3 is CASATSGSPYNEQFF. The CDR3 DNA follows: TGTGCCAGCGCCACTAGCGGGTCGCCCTACAATGAGCAGTTCTTC.